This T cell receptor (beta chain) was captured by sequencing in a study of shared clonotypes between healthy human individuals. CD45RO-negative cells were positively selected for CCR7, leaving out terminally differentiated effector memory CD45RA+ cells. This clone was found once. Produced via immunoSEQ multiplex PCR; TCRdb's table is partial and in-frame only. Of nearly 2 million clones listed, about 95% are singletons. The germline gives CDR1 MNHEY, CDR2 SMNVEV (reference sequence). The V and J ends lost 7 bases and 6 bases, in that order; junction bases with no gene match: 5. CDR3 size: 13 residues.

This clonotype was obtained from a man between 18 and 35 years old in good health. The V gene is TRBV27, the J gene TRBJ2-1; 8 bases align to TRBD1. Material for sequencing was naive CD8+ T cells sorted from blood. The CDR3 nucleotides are TGTGCCAGCAAAGAGACAGGGGCCAATGAGCAGTTCTTC. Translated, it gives CASKETGANEQFF.